This T cell receptor beta chain was recorded in a study of blood T cells in healthy people across ages. Study-wide results and limits: Diversity of TCR beta per million T cells declined in a roughly linear way with age.

A J-beta primer mix and a sample-barcoded 5' primer were used in a second PCR of about 6 to 12 cycles. MiXCR was run by TCRdb on the 5' RACE reads, yielding one entry per CDR3 protein. The table records about 1.4 million distinct CDR3 sequences, roughly 64% of them present only once. In this sample, this clonotype turned up once. Its cognate antigen is unknown. Germline CDR1 is LNHNV and CDR2 is YYDKDF (reference sequence). The CDR3 covers 15 residues. J is TRBJ2-7 and V is TRBV15, with D maybe TRBD1 (6 bases). The tail of the sequence fits TRBJ2-5 better, so the J call may be wrong. The sequenced material came from blood. The sequence was obtained from a man aged 18 to 29 in good health. The CDR3 DNA reads as TGTGCCACCAGCAGAGTCGAGGACAGACAAGAGACCCAGTACTTC. This gives the protein CATSRVEDRQETQYF.